Listed below are T cell receptor beta chains from one sample, sequenced in a study of shared clonotypes between healthy human individuals. Assay: immunoSEQ multiplex PCR; the TCRdb copy retains only in-frame clones and omits some. The sample lists roughly 890,000 clones, about 92% occurring once. The specimen was naive CD8+ T cells sorted from blood. The origin of the receptors is a man between 25 and 39 years old in good health. CDR3s include the opening cysteine and the closing phenylalanine or tryptophan. A D gene is named only where the DNA matches it firmly. Part of the rows lack a size; the others show once, few, many or a class for expanded clones.

V,size,J,D,DNA,CDR3
TRBV28,-,TRBJ1-5,-,TGTGCCAGCGATTTGGGGGCCCGTGGTGGCAATCAGCCCCAGCATTTT,CASDLGARGGNQPQHF
TRBV27,once,TRBJ1-5,-,TGTGCCAGCAGTTTAGCGTGGGGTGACAGCAATCAGCCCCAGCATTTT,CASSLAWGDSNQPQHF
TRBV18,-,TRBJ2-5,-,TGTGCCAGCGCGCTCGGGGAGGTCCAAGAGACCCAGTACTTC,CASALGEVQETQYF
TRBV7-9,-,TRBJ2-3,TRBD2,TGTGCCAGCAGCCAGTGGGCTAGCGGGGCAGATACGCAGTATTTT,CASSQWASGADTQYF
TRBV7-6,-,TRBJ1-4,-,TGTGCCAGCAGCTTAGCACGGCTACCTAATGAAAAACTGTTTTTT,CASSLARLPNEKLFF
TRBV27,-,TRBJ2-2,-,TGTGCCAGCAGTAAACATACTACCGGGGAGCTGTTTTTT,CASSKHTTGELFF
TRBV9,-,TRBJ2-7,TRBD1,TGTGCCAGCAGCGAAACCGGGACAGGAGACTACGAGCAGTACTTC,CASSETGTGDYEQYF
TRBV29-1,-,TRBJ2-7,TRBD1,TGCAGCGTAAAAAATGGGGACAGGGATTCCTACGAGCAGTACTTC,CSVKNGDRDSYEQYF
TRBV6-1,-,TRBJ2-7,-,TGTGCCAGCAGTTATAACGGTTACGAGCAGTACTTC,CASSYNGYEQYF
TRBV28,-,TRBJ2-4,-,TGTGCCAGCAGTCCCCTCCTTGAAAGCGTTCCAGCCAAAAACATTCAGTACTTC,CASSPLLESVPAKNIQYF
TRBV4-1,-,TRBJ1-5,-,TGCGCCAGCAGCCAAGATACTGGGGACACGATGGTGGCCAGAAATCAGCCCCAGCATTTT,CASSQDTGDTMVARNQPQHF
TRBV6-4,few,TRBJ2-6,-,TGTGCCAGCAGTGACTCGAGGTCTGGGGCCAACGTCCTGACTTTC,CASSDSRSGANVLTF
TRBV28,-,TRBJ2-3,-,TGTGCCAGCAGCGAATTGAGTAGGGTCACAGATACGCAGTATTTT,CASSELSRVTDTQYF
TRBV10-3,once,TRBJ2-7,-,TGTGCCATCAGTGAGTCGGATGGGCACTCCTACGAGCAGTACTTC,CAISESDGHSYEQYF
TRBV2,-,TRBJ1-2,-,TGTGCCAGCAGACAAACAAGGGAAACTGCTGGCTACACCTTC,CASRQTRETAGYTF
TRBV6-5,-,TRBJ2-7,TRBD1,TGTGCCAGCAGTAAATGGGACAGCTCCTACGAGCAGTACTTC,CASSKWDSSYEQYF